These 29 T cell receptor beta chains share one sample of origin, sequenced in a study of T cell responses to AZD1222 COVID-19 vaccine. Sequencing used immunoSEQ multiplex PCR; TCRdb keeps in-frame clones, though not all of them. The table has approximately 89,000 clones, 75% to 95% seen once. The sequenced sample was peripheral blood, obtained 28 days after the second AZD1222 dose. The receptors come from an adult who received the AZD1222 COVID-19 vaccine.

V usage is TRBV5-8 and J usage is TRBJ1-5, with TRBD1 as a possible D gene (6 bases). From germline, CDR1 is SGHTS and CDR2 YDEGEE. The CDR3 loop spans 14 amino acids. The ends were cut back, 2 bases at V and 7 bases at J, with 13 bases in the middle. CDR3 in DNA: TGTGCCAGCAGCTTTAATAGGGGACAACAGCCCCAGCATTTT. It translates to CASSFNRGQQPQHF.

This chain connects TRBV7-3 to TRBJ2-1, with 8 bases aligning to TRBD2. J gave up 2 bases and V 5 bases, and 5 bases lay outside the gene matches. CDR1 and CDR2 (germline): SGHTA, FQGTGA. CDR3 length: 15 amino acids. The CDR3 sequence: CASSISGAPYNEQFF. CDR3 sequence (DNA): TGTGCCAGCAGCATTAGCGGGGCGCCCTACAATGAGCAGTTCTTC.

This sequence joins TRBV3-1 (or the pseudogene TRBV3-2) and TRBJ1-3, with D unresolved. Germline lookup yields CDR1 LGHDT and CDR2 YNNKEL (reference sequence). Trimming stripped 4 bases from V and 0 bases from J, with 19 bases between. The CDR3 is 18 amino acids. Written as DNA, the CDR3 is TGTGCCAGCAGCCCCCCTAGACCGGACGGCCTCTCTGGAAACACCATATATTTT. Translation: CASSPPRPDGLSGNTIYF.

The chain couples TRBV5-6 to TRBJ1-1; no definite D call. V gave up 4 bases and J gave up 7 bases, with 20 bases separating them. In germline, CDR1 is SGHDT, CDR2 YYEEEE. CDR3 size: 15 residues. DNA for the CDR3: TGTGCCAGCAGCGGTAGTTCTTTAGTAAACCTTGAAGCTTTCTTT. As protein: CASSGSSLVNLEAFF.

The V call is TRBV3-1 (or the pseudogene TRBV3-2), the J call TRBJ1-1; D is unresolved. The germline V and J ends were trimmed by 0 bases and 3 bases, with 5 bases remaining between them. The CDR3 contains 13 residues. Germline CDR1 is LGHDT and CDR2 is YNNKEL (reference sequence). The CDR3: CASSQDPDTEAFF. The CDR3 DNA reads as TGTGCCAGCAGCCAAGATCCGGACACTGAAGCTTTCTTT.

The genes are TRBV12-5 and TRBJ1-2; D possibly corresponds to TRBD1 (6 bases). CDR3 length: 14 amino acids. V shed 4 bases and J shed 8 bases, with 17 bases lying between them. Germline V gene sequence: CDR1 LGHNT, CDR2 FRNRAP. For the CDR3, the DNA is TGTGCTAGTGGTTCCCCCGCGAAGGGGGGGGGCTACACCTTC. Residues: CASGSPAKGGGYTF.

This chain connects TRBV28 to TRBJ1-2; possible D gene TRBD1, 5 bases. Trimming cost V 7 bases and J 0 bases, with 15 bases left between them. The germline CDR1 and CDR2 sequences are MDHEN and SYDVKM. The CDR3 length is 15 residues. CDR3 loop: CASTTANSPNYGYTF. The DNA of the CDR3 is TGTGCCAGCACGACAGCGAATAGTCCTAACTATGGCTACACCTTC.

V and J are TRBV28 and TRBJ2-7; 8 positions match TRBD2. CDR1 is MDHEN, CDR2 SYDVKM, per germline. The V and J ends lost 6 bases and 5 bases, in that order; junction bases with no gene match: 12. The CDR3 is made up of 15 amino acids. The CDR3 DNA reads TGTGCCAGCAGCCCAGCAGGCGGGAGGATCAACGAGCAGTACTTC. It translates to CASSPAGGRINEQYF.

The V and J genes are TRBV7-9 and TRBJ2-1; tentatively, D is TRBD1 (5 bases). Germline values: CDR1 SEHNR, CDR2 FQNEAQ (reference sequence). Between the trimmed V and J ends, which lost 5 bases and 0 bases, there was a span of 14 bases. CDR3 length: 16 residues. As DNA, the CDR3 is TGTGCCAGCAGCCCACCCCGACAGAACTCCTACAATGAGCAGTTCTTC. Translating gives CASSPPRQNSYNEQFF.

The V and J genes are TRBV2 and TRBJ1-1; D gene uncertain. This CDR3 spans 12 amino acids. Germline V gene sequence: CDR1 SNHLY, CDR2 FYNNEI. With 4 bases removed from V and 1 base from J, the gap between germline ends came to 4 bases. CDR3 protein: CASSVPNTEAFF. The CDR3 DNA reads TGTGCCAGCAGTGTCCCGAACACTGAAGCTTTCTTT.

The rearrangement links TRBV14 to TRBJ1-3; no firm D call. The CDR3 loop spans 13 amino acids. V was pared by 5 bases and J by 1 base, with 6 bases between. In germline, CDR1 is SGHDN, CDR2 FVKESK. The CDR3 DNA reads as TGTGCCAGCAGCTCACTTTCTGGAAACACCATATATTTT. As protein: CASSSLSGNTIYF. The variable domain in full, completed from reference TRBV14 and TRBJ1-3, reads EAGVTQFPSHSVIEKGQTVTLRCDPISGHDNLYWYRRVMGKEIKFLLHFVKESKQDESGMPNNRFLAERTGGTYSTLKVQPAELEDSGVYFCASSSLSGNTIYFGEGSWLTVV.

The chain is built from TRBV3-1 (or the pseudogene TRBV3-2) and TRBJ1-2; 8 nucleotides line up with TRBD1. The length of the CDR3 is 14 residues. CDR1 and CDR2 (germline): LGHDT, YNNKEL (reference sequence). Trimming cost V 2 bases and J 7 bases; bases outside gene matches: 6. Written as DNA, the CDR3 is TGTGCCAGCAGCCAAACAACAGGGGGATCTGGCTACACCTTC. Its translation is CASSQTTGGSGYTF.

A word on this clone: A read error may produce the germline difference seen at one junction end. The chain links TRBV7-9 to TRBJ1-4; D gene uncertain. CDR1 and CDR2 from the germline V gene are SEHNR and FQNEAQ (reference sequence). This CDR3 spans 14 amino acids. CDR3 sequence: CASRLGGSQEKLFF. As DNA, the CDR3 is TGTGCCAGCCGCTTAGGAGGGAGTCAGGAAAAACTGTTTTTT.

The rearrangement links TRBV12-3 or TRBV12-4 to TRBJ1-2; no clear D. CDR3 length equals 12 residues. The CDR3 DNA reads as TGTGCTTCCGGCGACGAAGGGAGTGGCTACACCTTC. Residues: CASGDEGSGYTF.

The rearrangement links TRBV2 to TRBJ1-1, with D hard to call. The V gene lost 4 bases and the J gene lost 4 bases, with 13 bases spanning the gap. Germline V lookup: CDR1 SNHLY, CDR2 FYNNEI. The CDR3 consists of 14 residues. CDR3 region: CASSADGIRTEAFF. CDR3 nucleotide sequence: TGTGCCAGCAGTGCCGACGGAATTCGCACTGAAGCTTTCTTT.

The rearrangement joins TRBV19 to TRBJ2-1; the D gene is possibly TRBD1 (6 bases). Germline-derived CDR1 and CDR2 are LNHDA and SQIVND (reference sequence). The V end lost 5 bases, the J end lost 7 bases, and 12 bases lay between the germline ends. This CDR3 is built from 13 residues. CDR3 sequence reads: CASSGYRENEQFF. CDR3 nucleotides: TGTGCCAGTAGTGGGTACAGGGAAAATGAGCAGTTCTTC.

The chain links TRBV29-1 to TRBJ1-3, with D uncertain. The CDR3 spans 13 residues. Germline CDR1 and CDR2: SQVTM and ANQGSEA. Trimming took off 7 bases at V and 4 bases at J, with 14 bases between the two ends. CDR3 nucleotide sequence: TGCAGCGCCATTTGGGCTCGGGGAAACACCATATATTTT. Its protein is CSAIWARGNTIYF.

The chain links TRBV5-1 to TRBJ2-2, with TRBD1 matching over 8 bases. The CDR3 consists of 17 residues. The germline V gene has CDR1 SGHRS and CDR2 YFSETQ. Trimming removed 1 base from V and 5 bases from J; junction bases left unmatched: 10. In DNA, the CDR3 is TGCGCCAGCAGCTTGACCGTGACAGGGGACGGAACCGGGGAGCTGTTTTTT. This encodes CASSLTVTGDGTGELFF.

The chain carries TRBV28 and TRBJ1-3; D call uncertain. Trimming left V 6 bases short and J 0 bases short, with 12 bases between. The CDR3 totals 15 residues. The germline gives CDR1 MDHEN, CDR2 SYDVKM. CDR3 coding DNA: TGTGCCAGCAGAGAGACCGCAGGCTCTGGAAACACCATATATTTT. It codes for CASRETAGSGNTIYF.

The chain couples TRBV7-3 to TRBJ1-1, with D perhaps matching TRBD1 (5 bases). The germline gives CDR1 SGHTA, CDR2 FQGTGA. V dropped 7 bases and J dropped 5 bases, with 17 bases sitting between them. This CDR3 is built from 14 residues. The CDR3 sequence is CASTQGVAGTEAFF. Written as DNA, the CDR3 is TGTGCCAGCACGCAGGGAGTGGCGGGGACTGAAGCTTTCTTT.

J is TRBJ1-4 and V is TRBV30, with a tentative D call TRBD1 (5 bases). The CDR3 consists of 13 residues. Deletions cut 3 bases from V and 3 bases from J, with 8 bases between. The germline gives CDR1 GTSNPN, CDR2 SVGIG (reference sequence). The CDR3 sequence is CAWSGGANEKLFF. The DNA for the CDR3 is TGTGCCTGGAGCGGGGGAGCTAATGAAAAACTGTTTTTT.

V usage is TRBV11-3 and J usage is TRBJ2-2; D ambiguous. With 5 bases removed from V and 1 base from J, the gap between germline ends came to 11 bases. The CDR3 has 15 amino acids. Germline-derived CDR1 and CDR2 are SGHNT and YENEEA. The CDR3 spells CASSPRTGNTGELFF. In DNA form, the CDR3 reads TGTGCCAGCAGCCCCAGGACGGGGAACACCGGGGAGCTGTTTTTT. Drawing the rest from reference TRBV11-3 and TRBJ2-2, the complete variable domain is EAGVVQSPRYKIIEKKQPVAFWCNPISGHNTLYWYLQNLGQGPELLIRYENEEAVDDSQLPKDRFSAERLKGVDSTLKIQPAELGDSAVYLCASSPRTGNTGELFFGEGSRLTVL.

This chain connects TRBV6-4 to TRBJ2-3; 7 bases match TRBD1. CDR3 size: 14 residues. V gave up 3 bases and J gave up 6 bases; unmatched junction bases: 6. The germline gives CDR1 MRHNA, CDR2 SNTAGT. The CDR3 DNA reads as TGTGCCAGCAGTGAGAGGGGGCGCAGGGATACGCAGTATTTT. Translation: CASSERGRRDTQYF.

The genes are TRBV9 and TRBJ1-1, with 8 bases aligning to TRBD1. With V trimmed by 3 bases and J by 5 bases, 6 bases remained unmatched. Germline V gene data show CDR1 as SGDLS and CDR2 as YYNGEE. This CDR3 is built from 14 residues. The CDR3 DNA follows: TGTGCCAGCAGCGAATGGACAGGGAATACTGAAGCTTTCTTT. Translated: CASSEWTGNTEAFF.

This rearrangement joins TRBV28 to TRBJ2-1, with TRBD2 as a possible D gene (5 bases). Deletions cut 6 bases from V and 4 bases from J, with 10 bases between. Germline CDR1 MDHEN, CDR2 SYDVKM. The CDR3 length is 13 residues. The CDR3 bases are TGTGCCAGCAGACTAACTAGATACAATGAGCAGTTCTTC. Amino acids: CASRLTRYNEQFF.

The chain combines TRBV30 with TRBJ1-3; maybe TRBD1 (5 bases). Trimming took 5 bases from V and 1 from J, leaving 6 bases between them. The CDR3 is 12 amino acids. Germline-derived CDR1 and CDR2 are GTSNPN and SVGIG (reference sequence). The CDR3 bases are TGTGCCTGGCAGGGTTCTGGAAACACCATATATTTT. It is translated as CAWQGSGNTIYF.

The chain recombines TRBV3-1 (or the pseudogene TRBV3-2) with TRBJ1-5; maybe TRBD1 (5 bases). Deletions cut 3 bases from V and 3 bases from J, with 12 bases between. Germline V gives CDR1 LGHDT, CDR2 YNNKEL (reference sequence). There are 15 residues in the CDR3. The DNA for the CDR3 is TGTGCCAGCAGCCAGGCAGACAGTTACAATCAGCCCCAGCATTTT. Protein sequence: CASSQADSYNQPQHF.

CDR3 residues: CASSENGGGNQPQHF. CDR3 in DNA: TGTGCCAGCAGTGAAAACGGTGGGGGCAATCAGCCCCAGCATTTT. This chain links TRBV25-1 with TRBJ1-5; D remains unclear. The germline V gene has CDR1 MGHDK and CDR2 SYGVNS. V lost 2 bases and J lost 2, with 10 bases in between. This CDR3 region has 15 residues.

V and J are TRBV9 and TRBJ2-3, with 7 nucleotides matching TRBD1. Germline V lookup: CDR1 SGDLS, CDR2 YYNGEE. This CDR3 has 16 amino acids. Trimming cost V 0 bases and J 1 base; bases outside gene matches: 5. The CDR3 DNA sequence: TGTGCCAGCAGCGTAGAAGGGGGCGAGGGCACAGATACGCAGTATTTT. Its translation: CASSVEGGEGTDTQYF.